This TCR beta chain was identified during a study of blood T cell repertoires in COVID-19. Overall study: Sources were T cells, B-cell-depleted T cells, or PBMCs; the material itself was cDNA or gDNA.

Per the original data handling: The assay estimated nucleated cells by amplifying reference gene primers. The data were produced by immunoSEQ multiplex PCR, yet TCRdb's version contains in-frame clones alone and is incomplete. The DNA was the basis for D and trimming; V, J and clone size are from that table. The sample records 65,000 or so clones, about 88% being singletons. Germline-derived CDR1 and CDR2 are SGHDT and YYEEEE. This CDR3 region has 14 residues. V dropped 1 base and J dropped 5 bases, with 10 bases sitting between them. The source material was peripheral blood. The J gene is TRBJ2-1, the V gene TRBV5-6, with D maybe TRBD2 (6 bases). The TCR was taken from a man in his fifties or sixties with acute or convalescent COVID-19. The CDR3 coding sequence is TGTGCCAGCAGCTTGAGCGGGTCCGACAATGAGCAGTTCTTC. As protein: CASSLSGSDNEQFF.